Sample share makes the clone carrying this T cell receptor beta chain medium-sized. The antigen is not known. These data belong to a study of T-cell reconstitution after alpha-beta-depleted transplantation in children. A library of TCRbeta sequences, prepared with unique molecular identifiers, was generated. TCRdb analysed the PCR reads with MiXCR anew, one entry per CDR3 protein. The sample carries about 31,000 distinct CDR3 sequences, 5% to 7% recorded once. Whole-study findings and limits: Day-60 TCRbeta diversity that was high in some patients was derived from surviving recipient T cells and thymic progenitors. Once a year had passed after transplant, T-cell counts and diversity came mostly from newly produced T cells. The study reportedly traced alpha-beta T cells about two months after transplant to several hundred expanded graft clones.

The specimen was peripheral blood, collected 60 days after TCRalphabeta/CD19-depleted stem cell transplant. The receptor's source is a child less than two years old who had a stem cell transplant for acute myeloid leukemia, so the T cells may come from the graft donor.

CDR3 in amino acids: CSATSGVEQYF. DNA of the CDR3: TGCAGTGCTACTTCAGGGGTCGAGCAGTACTTC. This chain joins TRBV20-1 and TRBJ2-7, with TRBD1 as a possible D gene (6 bases). Trimming removed 4 bases at V and 6 bases at J, with 10 bases between. Per germline, CDR1 DFQATT and CDR2 SNEGSKA (reference sequence). This CDR3 spans 11 amino acids.